A selection of T cell receptor beta chains follows, all from one sample in a study of blood T cell repertoires in COVID-19. Data came from immunoSEQ multiplex PCR; TCRdb stores just in-frame clones and leaves some out. This table holds roughly 250,000 clones, around 86% found once. Source material: peripheral blood. The source of these receptors is a woman in her sixties with active or convalescent COVID-19. The CDR3 runs from the conserved cysteine through the conserved F or W. Each record gives: J gene, D gene, clone size, V gene, CDR3 protein, CDR3 DNA. A D gene is named only where the DNA matches it firmly. Clone size is stated in some rows and not others, as once, few, many or a class when expanded.

J gene: TRBJ2-3; D gene: .; clone size: .; V gene: TRBV25-1; CDR3 protein: CASSEPGTAASTDTQYF; CDR3 DNA: TGTGCCAGCAGTGAACCGGGGACTGCCGCTAGCACAGATACGCAGTATTTT
J gene: TRBJ2-1; D gene: TRBD2; clone size: .; V gene: TRBV2; CDR3 protein: CASRRRGGYNEQFF; CDR3 DNA: TGTGCCAGCAGACGGCGGGGGGGCTACAATGAGCAGTTCTTC
J gene: TRBJ1-5; D gene: TRBD1; clone size: .; V gene: TRBV18; CDR3 protein: CASSPGTGDAQPQHF; CDR3 DNA: TGTGCCAGCTCACCCGGGACAGGGGACGCTCAGCCCCAGCATTTT
J gene: TRBJ2-7; D gene: TRBD1; clone size: .; V gene: TRBV5-5; CDR3 protein: CASSLYRGTGTVYEQYF; CDR3 DNA: TGTGCCAGCAGCTTGTACAGGGGGACCGGGACAGTCTACGAGCAGTACTTC
J gene: TRBJ2-7; D gene: .; clone size: .; V gene: TRBV6-5; CDR3 protein: CASSPQGYEQYF; CDR3 DNA: TGTGCCAGCAGTCCCCAGGGCTACGAGCAGTACTTC
J gene: TRBJ1-4; D gene: TRBD1; clone size: .; V gene: TRBV19; CDR3 protein: CASSIWSPGQGIRLFF; CDR3 DNA: TGTGCCAGTAGTATATGGAGCCCGGGACAGGGGATCCGACTGTTTTTT
J gene: TRBJ2-3; D gene: .; clone size: .; V gene: TRBV7-9; CDR3 protein: CASTRLGSADTQYF; CDR3 DNA: TGTGCCAGCACCCGACTAGGGTCGGCAGATACGCAGTATTTT
J gene: TRBJ1-1; D gene: .; clone size: .; V gene: TRBV6-2/TRBV6-3; CDR3 protein: CASSWGGNTEAFF; CDR3 DNA: TGTGCCAGCAGTTGGGGGGGGAACACTGAAGCTTTCTTT
J gene: TRBJ2-5; D gene: .; clone size: .; V gene: TRBV18; CDR3 protein: CASSPDFAETQYF; CDR3 DNA: TGTGCCAGCTCACCGGACTTCGCGGAGACCCAGTACTTC
J gene: TRBJ2-7; D gene: .; clone size: .; V gene: TRBV7-2; CDR3 protein: CASSLERATYEQYF; CDR3 DNA: TGTGCCAGCAGCTTAGAGCGGGCCACCTACGAGCAGTACTTC
J gene: TRBJ1-4; D gene: TRBD1; clone size: .; V gene: TRBV2; CDR3 protein: CASTGQSIADEKLFF; CDR3 DNA: TGTGCCAGCACGGGACAGTCGATCGCGGATGAAAAACTGTTTTTT
J gene: TRBJ2-7; D gene: .; clone size: .; V gene: TRBV2; CDR3 protein: CARGRGVSYEQYF; CDR3 DNA: TGTGCCAGAGGCAGGGGAGTATCCTACGAGCAGTACTTC
J gene: TRBJ2-7; D gene: .; clone size: .; V gene: TRBV9; CDR3 protein: CASSVVVSSYEQYF; CDR3 DNA: TGTGCCAGCAGCGTAGTTGTCAGCTCCTACGAGCAGTACTTC
J gene: TRBJ2-1; D gene: .; clone size: .; V gene: TRBV19; CDR3 protein: CASTSGQDYNEQFF; CDR3 DNA: .
J gene: TRBJ2-3; D gene: TRBD2; clone size: .; V gene: TRBV7-3; CDR3 protein: CASSLTGTSGGASDTQYF; CDR3 DNA: TGTGCCAGCAGCTTGACCGGGACTAGCGGGGGGGCGTCAGATACGCAGTATTTT
J gene: TRBJ1-4; D gene: .; clone size: .; V gene: TRBV18; CDR3 protein: CASSPEVSGVNEKLFF; CDR3 DNA: TGTGCCAGCTCACCAGAGGTCTCGGGGGTCAATGAAAAACTGTTTTTT
J gene: TRBJ2-1; D gene: .; clone size: once; V gene: TRBV11-2; CDR3 protein: CASSSPRGYSYNEQFF; CDR3 DNA: TGTGCCAGTAGCTCGCCGCGGGGCTACTCCTACAATGAGCAGTTCTTC
J gene: TRBJ2-1; D gene: TRBD1; clone size: .; V gene: TRBV7-9; CDR3 protein: CASSPGGGSYNEQFF; CDR3 DNA: TGTGCCAGCAGCCCAGGGGGTGGCTCCTACAATGAGCAGTTCTTC
J gene: TRBJ2-3; D gene: TRBD2; clone size: .; V gene: TRBV5-4; CDR3 protein: CASSSRSGASTDTQYF; CDR3 DNA: TGTGCCAGCAGCTCTCGGAGCGGGGCAAGCACAGATACGCAGTATTTT
J gene: TRBJ1-1; D gene: .; clone size: .; V gene: TRBV7-3; CDR3 protein: CASSLQEDTEAFF; CDR3 DNA: TGTGCCAGCAGCTTACAGGAGGACACTGAAGCTTTCTTT
J gene: TRBJ2-2; D gene: .; clone size: many; V gene: TRBV9; CDR3 protein: CASSVINTGELFF; CDR3 DNA: TGTGCCAGCAGCGTTATAAACACCGGGGAGCTGTTTTTT
J gene: TRBJ1-2; D gene: .; clone size: .; V gene: TRBV15; CDR3 protein: CATSRERDSYTF; CDR3 DNA: TGTGCCACCAGCAGGGAAAGGGACAGCTACACCTTC
J gene: TRBJ1-1; D gene: .; clone size: .; V gene: TRBV5-1; CDR3 protein: CASSLGTLNTEAFF; CDR3 DNA: TGCGCCAGCAGCCTAGGGACACTGAACACTGAAGCTTTCTTT
J gene: TRBJ2-3; D gene: .; clone size: once; V gene: TRBV9; CDR3 protein: CASSVALGDTQYF; CDR3 DNA: TGTGCCAGCAGCGTAGCTCTCGGAGATACGCAGTATTTT
J gene: TRBJ1-5; D gene: TRBD1; clone size: .; V gene: TRBV5-5; CDR3 protein: CASSGGQGASNQPQHF; CDR3 DNA: TGTGCCAGCAGCGGCGGACAGGGGGCTTCCAATCAGCCCCAGCATTTT
J gene: TRBJ2-3; D gene: .; clone size: .; V gene: TRBV7-2; CDR3 protein: CASSLVRVGTDTQYF; CDR3 DNA: TGTGCCAGCAGCTTAGTCAGGGTTGGAACAGATACGCAGTATTTT
J gene: TRBJ1-2; D gene: TRBD1; clone size: .; V gene: TRBV5-1; CDR3 protein: CASSLNLGQNYGYTF; CDR3 DNA: TGCGCCAGCAGCCTCAACCTGGGACAGAACTATGGCTACACCTTC
J gene: TRBJ1-5; D gene: .; clone size: .; V gene: TRBV2; CDR3 protein: CASSEALTDSQPQHF; CDR3 DNA: TGTGCCAGCAGTGAAGCGCTTACAGATAGTCAGCCCCAGCATTTT
J gene: TRBJ1-1; D gene: .; clone size: .; V gene: TRBV3-1/TRBV3-2; CDR3 protein: CASSQRSPNTEAFF; CDR3 DNA: TGTGCCAGCAGCCAGAGATCCCCGAACACTGAAGCTTTCTTT
J gene: TRBJ1-2; D gene: TRBD1; clone size: .; V gene: TRBV5-8; CDR3 protein: CASSFQGANYGYTF; CDR3 DNA: TGTGCCAGCAGCTTCCAGGGGGCAAACTATGGCTACACCTTC
J gene: TRBJ1-2; D gene: .; clone size: .; V gene: TRBV6-1; CDR3 protein: CASSVHSGDGYTF; CDR3 DNA: TGTGCCAGCAGTGTGCACAGCGGGGACGGCTACACCTTC
J gene: TRBJ2-6; D gene: .; clone size: .; V gene: TRBV6-6; CDR3 protein: CASSRAGSGANVLTF; CDR3 DNA: TGTGCCAGCAGCCGGGCGGGGTCTGGGGCCAACGTCCTGACTTTC
J gene: TRBJ2-2; D gene: TRBD1; clone size: few; V gene: TRBV7-2; CDR3 protein: CASSPRTGENTGELFF; CDR3 DNA: TGTGCCAGCAGCCCCCGGACAGGCGAGAACACCGGGGAGCTGTTTTTT
J gene: TRBJ1-1; D gene: TRBD1; clone size: .; V gene: TRBV10-3; CDR3 protein: CAISEQGADTEAFF; CDR3 DNA: TGTGCCATCAGTGAGCAGGGGGCGGACACTGAAGCTTTCTTT
J gene: TRBJ1-3; D gene: .; clone size: .; V gene: TRBV30; CDR3 protein: CAWSAPNRENTIYF; CDR3 DNA: TGTGCCTGGAGCGCACCTAACAGGGAAAACACCATATATTTT
J gene: TRBJ1-3; D gene: TRBD1; clone size: .; V gene: TRBV7-3; CDR3 protein: CASSLGPGGGNTIYF; CDR3 DNA: TGTGCCAGCAGCCTAGGACCAGGGGGTGGAAACACCATATATTTT
J gene: TRBJ1-2; D gene: .; clone size: once; V gene: TRBV6-2/TRBV6-3; CDR3 protein: CASSYPDRSGRYGYTF; CDR3 DNA: TGTGCCAGCAGTTACCCCGACAGGTCCGGGAGGTATGGCTACACCTTC
J gene: TRBJ1-3; D gene: .; clone size: .; V gene: TRBV7-9; CDR3 protein: CASSLVSYSGNTIYF; CDR3 DNA: TGTGCCAGCAGCTTAGTCTCCTACTCTGGAAACACCATATATTTT
J gene: TRBJ1-1; D gene: TRBD1; clone size: .; V gene: TRBV19; CDR3 protein: CASGDSMNTEAFF; CDR3 DNA: TGTGCCAGTGGGGACAGTATGAACACTGAAGCTTTCTTT
J gene: TRBJ1-2; D gene: .; clone size: .; V gene: TRBV4-2; CDR3 protein: CASSQDGGGYGYTF; CDR3 DNA: TGTGCCAGCAGCCAAGATGGGGGAGGCTATGGCTACACCTTC
J gene: TRBJ1-1; D gene: TRBD1; clone size: .; V gene: TRBV30; CDR3 protein: CAWSRQGAVKNTEAFF; CDR3 DNA: TGTGCCTGGAGTCGGCAGGGGGCGGTTAAGAACACTGAAGCTTTCTTT
J gene: TRBJ2-7; D gene: .; clone size: .; V gene: TRBV20-1; CDR3 protein: CSARTSYEQYF; CDR3 DNA: TGCAGTGCTCGCACAAGCTACGAGCAGTACTTC
J gene: TRBJ1-2; D gene: .; clone size: once; V gene: TRBV2; CDR3 protein: CASSEAHRAYGYTF; CDR3 DNA: TGTGCCAGCAGTGAAGCTCACAGGGCCTATGGCTACACCTTC
J gene: TRBJ1-3; D gene: TRBD1; clone size: .; V gene: TRBV7-9; CDR3 protein: CASSLAGQGAAGNTIYF; CDR3 DNA: TGTGCCAGCAGCTTAGCAGGACAGGGCGCCGCTGGAAACACCATATATTTT
J gene: TRBJ1-6; D gene: .; clone size: .; V gene: TRBV15; CDR3 protein: CATATGDNSPLHF; CDR3 DNA: TGTGCCACTGCGACAGGAGATAATTCACCCCTCCACTTT
J gene: TRBJ1-2; D gene: .; clone size: .; V gene: TRBV4-3; CDR3 protein: CASSQGWSGVNYGYTF; CDR3 DNA: TGCGCCAGCAGCCAAGGGTGGTCGGGAGTTAACTATGGCTACACCTTC
J gene: TRBJ1-5; D gene: .; clone size: .; V gene: TRBV7-6; CDR3 protein: CASSLVAGVGDSNQPQHF; CDR3 DNA: TGTGCCAGCAGCTTAGTTGCAGGGGTCGGGGATAGCAATCAGCCCCAGCATTTT